This T cell receptor (beta chain) was identified in a study of shared clonotypes between healthy human individuals. Study as a whole: The donor pool was made up of a couple of women and three men aged 18 to 49. For every donor, three CD4 naive, three CD4 memory, two CD8 naive and one CD8 memory plates were used.

Of note for this clone: Its antigen is as yet unknown.

Profiled with immunoSEQ multiplex PCR; TCRdb holds only in-frame clones, not every one. Among approximately 940,000 clones listed, about 80% were seen once. The study's findings and limits: Memory subsets had estimated richness that was generally smaller than that of naive subsets.

Donors, healthy HIV-negative adults, lacked recent acute infections or vaccinations. The CDR3 contains 16 residues. V shed 7 bases and J 4 bases; nucleotides not matched to a gene: 13. Germline values: CDR1 SEHNR, CDR2 FQNEAQ (reference sequence). The chain recombines TRBV7-9 with TRBJ1-1; 9 positions agree with TRBD1. Sequences were obtained from memory CD4+ T cells sorted from blood. As for subset: CD45RA-negative fraction. This TCR derives from a man in his late teens or twenties in good health. CDR3 sequence reads: CASTYTQGASSTEAFF. The CDR3 DNA reads TGTGCCAGCACCTATACACAGGGGGCTAGTAGCACTGAAGCTTTCTTT. The full variable domain, with the rest looked up from reference TRBV7-9 and TRBJ1-1, is DTGVSQNPRHKITKRGQNVTFRCDPISEHNRLYWYRQTLGQGPEFLTYFQNEAQLEKSRLLSDRFSAERPKGSFSTLEIQRTEQGDSAMYLCASTYTQGASSTEAFFGQGTRLTVV.